This T cell receptor beta chain is from a study of shared clonotypes between healthy human individuals. Study-level information: Researchers assigned three CD4 naive, three CD4 memory, two CD8 naive and one CD8 memory plate to each donor. Study outcomes and limitations: Read depth was anticipated to influence clonotype sharing among donors.

This CDR3 is 10 amino acids long. Per germline, CDR1 DFQATT and CDR2 SNEGSKA (reference sequence). Trimming removed 3 bases from V and 9 bases from J, with 8 bases in between. Here immunoSEQ multiplex PCR was the method, and the copy in TCRdb shows in-frame clones only, minus some. The data contain fewer than 1.8 million clones, approximately 98.5% of them singletons. This clone has only one observation. Its matching antigen is unknown. V is TRBV20-1 and J is TRBJ1-2; D uncertain. The origin of this receptor is a man aged 30 to 39 in good health. The source material was naive CD4+ T cells sorted from blood. The subset is: CD45RA+ positively selected. This CDR3 reads CSARGGSYTF. The CDR3 region has the DNA TGCAGTGCTAGGGGAGGTAGCTACACCTTC.